This is a list of T cell receptor beta chains from one sample in a study of blood T cell repertoires in COVID-19. Clones were sequenced by immunoSEQ multiplex PCR, and TCRdb holds only the in-frame ones, with some missing. This sample has roughly 150,000 clones, with around 85% found just once. Sequencing was carried out using PBMCs or T cells enriched from blood (not recorded which). These receptors all stem from a woman aged 40-49 years with acute COVID-19. The CDR3 runs from the conserved cysteine through the conserved F or W. Fields, in order: clone size, D gene, J gene, V gene, CDR3 protein, CDR3 DNA. The D gene is left open where the match is weak. Part of the rows lack a size; the others show once, few, many or a class for expanded clones.

clone_size: few; d_call: TRBD2; j_call: TRBJ2-1; v_call: TRBV19; cdr3_aa: CASSIGAGGYNEQFF; cdr3_nt: TGTGCCAGTAGTATTGGGGCGGGAGGGTACAATGAGCAGTTCTTC
clone_size: NA; d_call: TRBD1; j_call: TRBJ1-4; v_call: TRBV5-1; cdr3_aa: CASSLGGQSNEKLFF; cdr3_nt: TGCGCCAGCAGCCTAGGGGGACAGTCTAATGAAAAACTGTTTTTT
clone_size: NA; d_call: TRBD2; j_call: TRBJ2-2; v_call: TRBV11-2; cdr3_aa: CASGASGGNTGELFF; cdr3_nt: TGTGCCAGCGGTGCTAGCGGGGGAAACACCGGGGAGCTGTTTTTT
clone_size: NA; d_call: NA; j_call: TRBJ2-1; v_call: TRBV3-1/TRBV3-2; cdr3_aa: CASSRLGDEQFF; cdr3_nt: TGTGCCAGCAGCCGACTAGGTGATGAGCAGTTCTTC
clone_size: few; d_call: NA; j_call: TRBJ1-3; v_call: TRBV7-9; cdr3_aa: CASSLALGLSGNTIYF; cdr3_nt: TGTGCCAGCAGCTTAGCTCTGGGCCTCTCTGGAAACACCATATATTTT
clone_size: NA; d_call: TRBD2; j_call: TRBJ2-1; v_call: TRBV15; cdr3_aa: CATSRWGTSSGDYNEQFF; cdr3_nt: TGTGCCACCAGCAGATGGGGTACCTCTAGCGGAGACTACAATGAGCAGTTCTTC
clone_size: NA; d_call: TRBD1; j_call: TRBJ2-1; v_call: TRBV5-1; cdr3_aa: CASSLDRGDEQFF; cdr3_nt: TGCGCCAGCAGCCTGGACAGGGGGGATGAGCAGTTCTTC
clone_size: NA; d_call: NA; j_call: TRBJ2-2; v_call: TRBV18; cdr3_aa: CASSPRGAPNTGELFF; cdr3_nt: TGTGCCAGCTCACCTCGCGGGGCGCCGAACACCGGGGAGCTGTTTTTT
clone_size: once; d_call: NA; j_call: TRBJ1-1; v_call: TRBV11-3; cdr3_aa: CASSLRSGQNTEAFF; cdr3_nt: TGTGCCAGCAGCTTAAGGTCGGGACAGAACACTGAAGCTTTCTTT
clone_size: NA; d_call: NA; j_call: TRBJ1-2; v_call: TRBV3-1/TRBV3-2; cdr3_aa: CASTEGRAGNGYTF; cdr3_nt: TGTGCCAGCACCGAGGGCCGAGCAGGAAATGGCTACACCTTC
clone_size: NA; d_call: TRBD2; j_call: TRBJ2-2; v_call: TRBV6-1; cdr3_aa: CASSVDSGRGSGELFF; cdr3_nt: TGTGCCAGCAGTGTGGATAGCGGGAGGGGGTCCGGGGAGCTGTTTTTT
clone_size: NA; d_call: TRBD2; j_call: TRBJ2-3; v_call: TRBV28; cdr3_aa: CASSSNRLAATDTQYF; cdr3_nt: TGTGCCAGCAGTTCGAACCGCCTAGCGGCCACAGATACGCAGTATTTT
clone_size: once; d_call: TRBD2; j_call: TRBJ2-1; v_call: TRBV7-3; cdr3_aa: CASSLSGLAGGGDNEQFF; cdr3_nt: TGTGCCAGCAGCTTAAGCGGACTAGCGGGAGGGGGAGACAATGAGCAGTTCTTC
clone_size: NA; d_call: NA; j_call: TRBJ1-2; v_call: TRBV7-9; cdr3_aa: CASSSTGSWLYGYTF; cdr3_nt: TGTGCCAGCAGCTCCACAGGGAGTTGGCTCTATGGCTACACCTTC
clone_size: NA; d_call: NA; j_call: TRBJ2-1; v_call: TRBV7-9; cdr3_aa: CASSLMGGSPNEQFF; cdr3_nt: TGTGCCAGCAGCCTGATGGGAGGATCTCCCAATGAGCAGTTCTTC
clone_size: NA; d_call: TRBD1; j_call: TRBJ2-2; v_call: TRBV19; cdr3_aa: CASKRTGTGGELFF; cdr3_nt: TGTGCCAGTAAGCGGACAGGGACGGGCGGGGAGCTGTTTTTT
clone_size: NA; d_call: TRBD2; j_call: TRBJ2-3; v_call: TRBV5-1; cdr3_aa: CASSSLAGASADTQYF; cdr3_nt: TGCGCCAGCAGCAGCCTAGCGGGAGCCTCAGCTGATACGCAGTATTTT
clone_size: NA; d_call: NA; j_call: TRBJ2-3; v_call: TRBV6-1; cdr3_aa: CASSEGRGYTDTQYF; cdr3_nt: TGTGCCAGCAGTGAAGGGCGGGGATACACAGATACGCAGTATTTT
clone_size: NA; d_call: NA; j_call: TRBJ1-2; v_call: TRBV5-6; cdr3_aa: CASSLQTRNYGYTF; cdr3_nt: TGTGCCAGCAGCTTACAGACAAGAAACTATGGCTACACCTTC
clone_size: NA; d_call: TRBD1; j_call: TRBJ2-3; v_call: TRBV6-2/TRBV6-3; cdr3_aa: CASSYWGTDTDTQYF; cdr3_nt: TGTGCCAGCAGTTACTGGGGGACAGACACAGATACGCAGTATTTT
clone_size: NA; d_call: TRBD1; j_call: TRBJ2-7; v_call: TRBV12-3/TRBV12-4; cdr3_aa: CASSLLTGVEQYF; cdr3_nt: TGTGCCAGCAGTCTACTGACAGGGGTCGAGCAGTACTTC
clone_size: NA; d_call: TRBD1; j_call: TRBJ1-2; v_call: TRBV10-3; cdr3_aa: CAISEGTGNGYTF; cdr3_nt: TGTGCCATCAGTGAGGGGACAGGGAACGGCTACACCTTC
clone_size: NA; d_call: NA; j_call: TRBJ1-5; v_call: TRBV6-5; cdr3_aa: CASSYSRGGDQPQHF; cdr3_nt: TGTGCCAGCAGTTACTCGAGAGGGGGTGATCAGCCCCAGCATTTT
clone_size: few; d_call: NA; j_call: TRBJ1-5; v_call: TRBV19; cdr3_aa: CASSIVAAGGAQHF; cdr3_nt: TGTGCCAGTAGTATAGTGGCAGCGGGTGGGGCCCAGCATTTT
clone_size: once; d_call: NA; j_call: TRBJ1-2; v_call: TRBV28; cdr3_aa: CASSLLGNSDYGYTF; cdr3_nt: TGTGCCAGCAGTTTATTAGGTAATAGCGACTATGGCTACACCTTC
clone_size: NA; d_call: TRBD1; j_call: TRBJ1-5; v_call: TRBV19; cdr3_aa: CASRTGVRSNQPQHF; cdr3_nt: TGTGCCAGTCGGACAGGTGTTAGGAGCAATCAGCCCCAGCATTTT
clone_size: NA; d_call: TRBD1; j_call: TRBJ1-3; v_call: TRBV19; cdr3_aa: CASSTQGTGNTIYF; cdr3_nt: TGTGCCAGTAGTACACAGGGGACTGGAAACACCATATATTTT
clone_size: NA; d_call: TRBD2; j_call: TRBJ2-1; v_call: TRBV28; cdr3_aa: CASSLAGGREGQFF; cdr3_nt: TGTGCCAGCAGTTTAGCGGGAGGAAGAGAAGGGCAGTTCTTC
clone_size: NA; d_call: NA; j_call: TRBJ2-7; v_call: TRBV7-9; cdr3_aa: CASSLAGSSYEQYF; cdr3_nt: TGTGCCAGCAGCTTAGCTGGCAGCTCCTACGAGCAGTACTTC
clone_size: NA; d_call: NA; j_call: TRBJ2-1; v_call: TRBV12-3/TRBV12-4; cdr3_aa: CASSYSIHEQFF; cdr3_nt: TGTGCCAGCAGTTATAGCATCCATGAGCAGTTCTTC
clone_size: NA; d_call: TRBD2; j_call: TRBJ2-1; v_call: TRBV9; cdr3_aa: CASSVAVGRGVYNEQFF; cdr3_nt: TGTGCCAGCAGCGTAGCGGTGGGGCGGGGGGTATACAATGAGCAGTTCTTC
clone_size: NA; d_call: TRBD2; j_call: TRBJ2-3; v_call: TRBV30; cdr3_aa: CAWSVGTSGTTDTQYF; cdr3_nt: TGTGCCTGGAGTGTGGGAACTAGCGGGACTACAGATACGCAGTATTTT
clone_size: few; d_call: NA; j_call: TRBJ1-1; v_call: TRBV25-1; cdr3_aa: CASSSGAGVRKAFF; cdr3_nt: TGTGCCAGCAGTAGCGGTGCGGGGGTTAGAAAAGCTTTCTTT
clone_size: NA; d_call: TRBD2; j_call: TRBJ2-3; v_call: TRBV3-1/TRBV3-2; cdr3_aa: CASSHGTSGFRTDTQYF; cdr3_nt: TGTGCCAGCAGCCACGGGACTAGCGGGTTTCGCACAGATACGCAGTATTTT
clone_size: NA; d_call: NA; j_call: TRBJ1-2; v_call: TRBV5-1; cdr3_aa: CASSLPQDNYGYTF; cdr3_nt: TGCGCCAGCAGCTTACCTCAGGATAACTATGGCTACACCTTC
clone_size: NA; d_call: TRBD2; j_call: TRBJ2-1; v_call: TRBV11-2; cdr3_aa: CASSPDLAGGSREQFF; cdr3_nt: TGTGCCAGCAGCCCGGATCTAGCGGGAGGTTCCCGGGAGCAGTTCTTC
clone_size: NA; d_call: NA; j_call: TRBJ2-2; v_call: TRBV10-3; cdr3_aa: CAVGRQGSSNTGELFF; cdr3_nt: TGTGCCGTCGGACGCCAGGGGAGCTCGAACACCGGGGAGCTGTTTTTT
clone_size: NA; d_call: TRBD1; j_call: TRBJ1-4; v_call: TRBV19; cdr3_aa: CASSITGAVTNEKLFF; cdr3_nt: TGTGCCAGTAGTATAACAGGGGCCGTAACTAATGAAAAACTGTTTTTT
clone_size: NA; d_call: TRBD2; j_call: TRBJ2-3; v_call: TRBV6-8; cdr3_aa: CASSYSGIAGGLSAPNTDTQYF; cdr3_nt: TGTGCCAGCAGTTACTCGGGGATCGCGGGAGGGCTCTCAGCTCCTAACACAGATACGCAGTATTTT
clone_size: few; d_call: NA; j_call: TRBJ2-5; v_call: TRBV18; cdr3_aa: CASSPLTGQYQETQYF; cdr3_nt: TGTGCCAGCTCACCACTGACAGGACAATACCAAGAGACCCAGTACTTC